This T cell receptor beta chain was sequenced in a study of CD8+ T cells in alopecia areata. Study-level information: Administration of oral tofacitinib to treated patients was at 5 to 10 mg twice daily. Study-wide results and caveats: Among the top 100, expanded CD8+ clones were significantly decreased by tofacitinib, as was scalp clonality.

Trimming at V came to 3 bases and at J to 3 bases, leaving 16 bases not matched to a gene. Germline values: CDR1 LNHDA, CDR2 SQIVND (reference sequence). The CDR3 is 20 amino acids. Stated treatment: oral pan-JAK inhibitor, 5-10 mg twice daily. Those with alopecia areata gave lesional scalp punch biopsies and peripheral blood. Sorting separated CD4+ and CD8+ T cells out of PBMCs. cDNA prepared by RNA extraction and subsequent reverse transcription served as the template for sequencing. Measured with immunoSEQ multiplex PCR; TCRdb has only the in-frame clones, and not every one. The sample holds 150,000 to 200,000 clones; less than 70% are singletons and the top ten take about 1.3%. A word on this clone: Its antigen is undetermined.

This specimen consisted of CD4+ T cells sorted from blood, obtained between weeks 49 and 50, from a patient treated with tofacitinib. The rearrangement links TRBV19 to TRBJ2-2; TRBD1 aligns across 10 bases. The clonotype comes from a human donor with alopecia areata. Here the CDR3 reads CASSMYFLGTGVSDTGELFF. CDR3 sequence (DNA): TGTGCCAGTAGTATGTATTTCTTGGGGACAGGGGTATCGGACACCGGGGAGCTGTTTTTT.